Detailed here is one T cell receptor beta chain. These data are taken from a study of blood T cell repertoires in COVID-19. For the study at large: Sources were T cells, B-cell-depleted T cells, or PBMCs; the material itself was cDNA or gDNA.

In germline, CDR1 is SGHAT, CDR2 FQNNGV. The CDR3 covers 11 residues. V was trimmed by 4 bases and J by 4 bases, leaving 5 bases between them. Original handling: Estimated nucleated cell counts came from reference gene primer amplification. Profiled with immunoSEQ multiplex PCR; TCRdb holds only in-frame clones, not every one. V and J calls and clone size are copied from that table; D and trimming were computed from the DNA. The data contain around 120,000 clones, under 95% of them singletons. The genes are TRBV11-2 and TRBJ2-7; D gene uncertain. The specimen sequenced was peripheral blood. The TCR sequence derives from a man aged 45 to 65 with active COVID-19. CDR3 DNA: TGTGCCAGCAGCTCACAGTACGAGCAGTACTTC. This sequence encodes CASSSQYEQYF.